This entry is about one T cell receptor beta chain. The antigen remains unidentified. Antigen-specific CD4+ T cells were first expanded with viral peptide pools by the ViraFEST assay and only then sequenced. Following 10 days of culture, CD4+ T cells were isolated. Having tested negative for nucleocapsid antibodies, the vaccine recipients showed no prior SARS-CoV-2 infection. Cells had half their medium changed to IL-2 medium on days 3 and 7. Trimming left V 4 bases short and J 5 bases short, with 16 bases between. CDR1 is SGHRS, CDR2 YFSETQ, per germline. The CDR3 extends over 15 amino acids. The data derive from a study of vaccination effects on CD4 cells after COVID-19. Findings of the study overall: Pronounced clonal contraction occurred in clones induced by infection and by vaccine late after vaccination.

The table came from immunoSEQ multiplex PCR; TCRdb's copy has only in-frame clones and leaves some out. The sample consists of about 41,000 clones, roughly 70% of them appearing once. The sequencing here drew on CD4+ T cells from PBMCs cultured with HCoV-OC43 spike peptides, taken before COVID-19 vaccination. Subset meaning: HCoV-OC43 spike overlapping peptide pool stimulation. This chain links TRBV5-1 with TRBJ2-1; a weak D match, TRBD1 (5 bases). This TCR derives from a human donor who received a COVID-19 vaccine. Here the CDR3 DNA reads TGCGCCAGCAGCCCCGGTTTGACAGCGAACAATGAGCAGTTCTTC. This gives the protein CASSPGLTANNEQFF.